The clone carrying this T cell receptor (beta chain) appeared a few times. Its antigen is not known. Every donor provided one heparinised blood draw, which averaged about 110 mL. CDR3 length: 11 amino acids. CDR1 SNHLY and CDR2 FYNNEI come from the germline V gene. Trimming shortened V by 9 bases and J by 5 bases, and 7 bases separated the two germline ends. This sample stems from a study of beta chain features in type 1 diabetes. Findings of the study overall: Among patients with Type 1 diabetes, TCRB CDR3s were moderately but significantly shorter in every one of the four CD4+ subsets. Fewer junction insertions and more nucleotide deletions appeared in type 1 diabetes patients.

Expressed TCRB transcripts were sequenced, since all the RNA that had been isolated was reverse transcribed. Data came from immunoSEQ multiplex PCR; TCRdb stores just in-frame clones and leaves some out. The table shows around 710,000 clones, with around 11% occurring only once. V is TRBV2 and J is TRBJ1-4, with unresolved D. Source material: naive CD4+ T cells from blood. The clonotype originates from a man aged 25-45 years with type 1 diabetes. The CDR3 DNA sequence: TGTGCCAGTTTCAGAAATGAAAAACTGTTTTTT. Translation: CASFRNEKLFF.